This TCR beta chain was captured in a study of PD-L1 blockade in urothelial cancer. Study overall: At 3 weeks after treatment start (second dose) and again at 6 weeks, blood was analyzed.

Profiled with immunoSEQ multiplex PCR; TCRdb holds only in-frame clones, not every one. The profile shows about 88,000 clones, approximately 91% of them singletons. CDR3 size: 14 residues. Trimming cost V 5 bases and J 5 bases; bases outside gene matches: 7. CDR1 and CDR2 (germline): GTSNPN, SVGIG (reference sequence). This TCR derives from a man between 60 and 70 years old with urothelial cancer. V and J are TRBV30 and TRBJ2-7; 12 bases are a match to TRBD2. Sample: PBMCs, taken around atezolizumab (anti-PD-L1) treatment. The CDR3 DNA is TGTGCCTGGGAATTGACTAGCGGGGGAAACGAGCAGTACTTC. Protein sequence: CAWELTSGGNEQYF.